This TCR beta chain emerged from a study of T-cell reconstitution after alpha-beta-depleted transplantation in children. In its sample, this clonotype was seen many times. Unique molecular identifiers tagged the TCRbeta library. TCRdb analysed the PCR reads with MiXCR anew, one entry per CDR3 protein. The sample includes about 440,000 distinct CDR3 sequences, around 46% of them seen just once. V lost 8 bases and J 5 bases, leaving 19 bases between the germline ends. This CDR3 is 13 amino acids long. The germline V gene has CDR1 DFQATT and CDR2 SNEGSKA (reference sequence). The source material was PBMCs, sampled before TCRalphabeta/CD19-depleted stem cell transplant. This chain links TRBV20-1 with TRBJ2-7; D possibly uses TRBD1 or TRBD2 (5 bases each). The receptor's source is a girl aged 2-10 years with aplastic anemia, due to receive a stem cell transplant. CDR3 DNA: TGCAGTTCTCCCCGGGGCCCACACAACGAGCAGTACTTC. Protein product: CSSPRGPHNEQYF.